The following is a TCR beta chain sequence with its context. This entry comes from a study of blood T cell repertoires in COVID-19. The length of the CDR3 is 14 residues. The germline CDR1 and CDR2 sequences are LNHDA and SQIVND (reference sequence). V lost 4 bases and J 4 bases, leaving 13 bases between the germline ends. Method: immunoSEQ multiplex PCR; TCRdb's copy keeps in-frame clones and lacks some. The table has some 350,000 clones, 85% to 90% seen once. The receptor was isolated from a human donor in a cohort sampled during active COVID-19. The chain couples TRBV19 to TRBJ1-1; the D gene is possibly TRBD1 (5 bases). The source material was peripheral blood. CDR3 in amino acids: CASSTLGGITEAFF. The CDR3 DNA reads TGTGCCAGTAGTACACTCGGGGGTATCACTGAAGCTTTCTTT.